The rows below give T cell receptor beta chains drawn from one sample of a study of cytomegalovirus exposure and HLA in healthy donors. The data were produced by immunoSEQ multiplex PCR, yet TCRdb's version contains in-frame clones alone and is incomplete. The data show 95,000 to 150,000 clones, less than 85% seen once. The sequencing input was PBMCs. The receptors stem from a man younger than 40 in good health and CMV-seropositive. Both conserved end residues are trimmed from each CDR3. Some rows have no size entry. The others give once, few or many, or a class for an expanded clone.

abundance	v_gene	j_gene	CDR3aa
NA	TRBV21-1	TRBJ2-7	ASSTPGNIPYEQY
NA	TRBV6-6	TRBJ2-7	ASSGQHYEQY
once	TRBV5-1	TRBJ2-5	ASSSRASGGAGETQY
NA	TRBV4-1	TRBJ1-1	ASSQDVVGEAF
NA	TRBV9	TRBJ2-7	ASATGQGPEQY
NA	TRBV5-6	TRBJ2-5	ASSGQQETQY
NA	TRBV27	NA	ASSFLQGQGVLAIHEQY
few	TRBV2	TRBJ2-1	ASTIGANEQF
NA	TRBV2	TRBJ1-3	AKTGPSGNTIY
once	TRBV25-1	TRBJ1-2	ASSEAGLRGYT
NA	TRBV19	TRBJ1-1	ASSVSTNTEAF
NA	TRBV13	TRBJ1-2	ASSLDRGREGYT
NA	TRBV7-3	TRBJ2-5	ASSSGTGGQETQY
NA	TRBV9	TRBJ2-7	ASSVGWSHEQY
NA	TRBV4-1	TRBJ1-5	ASSQSGADQPQH
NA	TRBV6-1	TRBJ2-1	ASRGSRGGNEQF
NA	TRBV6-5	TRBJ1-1	ASSEQGANTEAF
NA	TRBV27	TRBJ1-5	ASSFGAGDQPQH
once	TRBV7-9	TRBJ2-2	SSTVTGGSNTGELF
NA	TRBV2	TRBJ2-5	ASSHQGARQETQY
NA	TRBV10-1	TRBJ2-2	ASSDRGNTGELF
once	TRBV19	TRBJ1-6	ASSMETGGNNSPLH
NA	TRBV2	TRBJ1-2	ASRRQGSDGYT
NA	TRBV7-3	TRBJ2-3	ASSSTGFADTQY
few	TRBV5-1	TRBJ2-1	ASTLGGSYNEQF
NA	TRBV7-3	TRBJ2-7	ASSAGTGNFHEQY
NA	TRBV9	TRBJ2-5	ASSVGTWRGGPQY
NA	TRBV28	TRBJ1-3	ASGSGGGTGNTIY
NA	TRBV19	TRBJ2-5	ASSITGGGGETQY
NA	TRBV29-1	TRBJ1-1	SVEPRGEGTEAF
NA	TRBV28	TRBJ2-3	ASSYSGGTDTQY
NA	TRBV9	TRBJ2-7	ASSPGQYYEQY
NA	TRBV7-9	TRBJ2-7	ASSPTGGSYEQY
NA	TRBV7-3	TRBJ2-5	ASSLKAKTGRIGETQY
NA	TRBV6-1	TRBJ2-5	ASSEQPGVGETQY
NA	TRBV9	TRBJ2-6	ASSPRLRGANVLT
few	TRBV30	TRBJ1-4	AWSVQGEKLF
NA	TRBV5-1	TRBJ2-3	ASSLLEGAGDTQY
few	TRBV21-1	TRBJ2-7	ASSKESCVGAKISYEQY
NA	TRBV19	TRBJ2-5	ASGGTAQETQY
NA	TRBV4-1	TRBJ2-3	ASSQEFLAGGSDTQY
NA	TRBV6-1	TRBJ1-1	ASSTGMYTEAF
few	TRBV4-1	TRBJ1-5	ASSQTDRGSQPQH
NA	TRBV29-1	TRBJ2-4	SVGTENIQY
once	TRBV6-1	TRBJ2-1	ASSERDRGIYNEQF
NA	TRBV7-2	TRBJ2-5	ASSSQGAAETQY
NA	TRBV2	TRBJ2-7	ATTDGTGPITYEQY
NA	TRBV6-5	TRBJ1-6	ASSWDREGPLH
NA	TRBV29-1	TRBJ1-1	SVDRGTEAF
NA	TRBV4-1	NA	ASSPTGISIYEQY
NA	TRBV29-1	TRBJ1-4	SVGENEKLF